This TCR beta chain was captured by sequencing in a study of blood T cell repertoires in COVID-19. Turning to the study itself: The origin of the acute and convalescent COVID-19 samples was the United States, Italy and Spain. PBMCs, B-cell-depleted T cells, or T cells provided the cDNA or gDNA that made up the material.

Data came from immunoSEQ multiplex PCR; TCRdb stores just in-frame clones and leaves some out. Altogether approximately 120,000 clones are present, less than 90% being singletons, with the ten largest covering about 20%. Participant ages covered about 18 to 89 years across 24 US areas. Cohort 3 recovery required two negative PCRs, clearance, or symptom resolution. Between the trimmed V and J ends, which lost 6 bases and 8 bases, there was a span of 16 bases. Germline-derived CDR1 and CDR2 are KGHSH and LQKENI. This CDR3 comprises 13 residues. Sequenced input: PBMCs or T cells enriched from blood (not recorded which). The J gene is TRBJ1-1, the V gene TRBV18; D perhaps matches TRBD1 (5 bases). This receptor was identified in a young man who had recovered from COVID-19. CDR3 in DNA: TGTGCCAGCTCCACAGGTAACAGCGAAGAAGCTTTCTTT. Translation: CASSTGNSEEAFF.